This T cell receptor (beta chain) appears in the sequencing data of a study of PD-L1 blockade in urothelial cancer. Sequencing was performed with immunoSEQ multiplex PCR; in TCRdb, only in-frame clones are kept and a portion is missing. The data show approximately 90,000 clones, roughly 90% seen once. CDR3 length: 18 amino acids. Germline-derived CDR1 and CDR2 are LGHNA and YNFKEQ. V lost 0 bases and J lost 3, with 18 bases in between. Stated time point: pretreatment peripheral blood. The specimen was PBMCs, collected around atezolizumab (anti-PD-L1) treatment. The rearrangement uses TRBV4-2 and TRBJ1-3; no clear D. The sequence derives from a man aged 55 to 70 with urothelial cancer. The CDR3 loop reads CASSQDMVSGSHGNTIYF. The CDR3 DNA is TGTGCCAGCAGCCAAGATATGGTTTCAGGCTCTCATGGAAACACCATATATTTT.